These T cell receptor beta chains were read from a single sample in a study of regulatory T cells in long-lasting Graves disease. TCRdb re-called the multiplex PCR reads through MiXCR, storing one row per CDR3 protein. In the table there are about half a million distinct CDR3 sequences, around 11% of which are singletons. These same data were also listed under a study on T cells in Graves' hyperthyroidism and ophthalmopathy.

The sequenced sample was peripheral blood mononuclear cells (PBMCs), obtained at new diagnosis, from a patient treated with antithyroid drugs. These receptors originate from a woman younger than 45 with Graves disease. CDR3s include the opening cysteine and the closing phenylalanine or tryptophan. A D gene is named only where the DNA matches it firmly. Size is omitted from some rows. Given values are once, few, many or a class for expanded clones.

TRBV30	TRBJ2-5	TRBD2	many	TGTGCCTGGAGTGTATTCGGCGGGGGAGAGACCCAGTACTTC	CAWSVFGGGETQYF
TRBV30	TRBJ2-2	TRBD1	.	TGTGCCTGGAGTGCTTTCCTGGGACAGGGAACCGGGGAGCTGTTTTTT	CAWSAFLGQGTGELFF
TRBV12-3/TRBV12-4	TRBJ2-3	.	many	TGTGCCAGCAGTTTAGTGTCGTATAGCACAGATACGCAGTATTTT	CASSLVSYSTDTQYF
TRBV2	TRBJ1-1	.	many	TGTGCCAGCGTCGGATACACTGAAGCTTTCTTT	CASVGYTEAFF
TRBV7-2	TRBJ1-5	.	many	TGCGCCAGCAGTAGGACGGGTTATAGCAATCAGCCCCAGCATTTT	CASSRTGYSNQPQHF
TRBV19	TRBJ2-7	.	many	TGTGCCAGTAGTCTTAAGGCACCTTACTACGAGCAGTACTTC	CASSLKAPYYEQYF
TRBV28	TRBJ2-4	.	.	TGTGCCAGCAGTTTACAGGATCGGCTAGCCAAAAACATTCAGTACTTC	CASSLQDRLAKNIQYF
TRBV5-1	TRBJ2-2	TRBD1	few	TGCGCCAGCAGCCCGAGACAGGGGGCGGGCGGGGAGCTGTTTTTT	CASSPRQGAGGELFF
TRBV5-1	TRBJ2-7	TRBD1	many	TGCGCCAGCAGCTTGGCGACAGGGCCCTACGAGCAGTACTTC	CASSLATGPYEQYF
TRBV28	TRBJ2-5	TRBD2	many	TGTGCCAGCAGTTCTACACTAGCGGGGGACGATCAAGAGACCCAGTACTTC	CASSSTLAGDDQETQYF
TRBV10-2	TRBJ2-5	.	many	TGCGCCAGCAGAAAAACAGGGACCCGAGAGACCCAGTACTTC	CASRKTGTRETQYF
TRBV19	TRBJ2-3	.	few	TGTGCCAGTAGTGCGTTGACAGTCTTGGGGGACACAGATACGCAGTATTTT	CASSALTVLGDTDTQYF
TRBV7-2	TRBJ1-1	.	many	TGTGCCAGCAGCTTAAGGAGTAGAGGCACTGAAGCTTTCTTT	CASSLRSRGTEAFF
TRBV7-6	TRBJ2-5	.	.	TGTGCCAGCAGCTTTAATCCACAGGGGACCCAGTACTTC	CASSFNPQGTQYF
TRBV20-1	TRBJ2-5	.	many	TGCAGTGCTAGTGGCCTTCCGTGGCAGCAGTCGGAGACCCAGTACTTC	CSASGLPWQQSETQYF
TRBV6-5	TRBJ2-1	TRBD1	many	TGTGCCAGCAGTTACTCTTTAGGGGGCGAATACAATGAGCAGTTCTTC	CASSYSLGGEYNEQFF
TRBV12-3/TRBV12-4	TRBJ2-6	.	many	TGTGCCAGCAGTGAGTCTTTTACCCTCTCTGGGGCCAACGTCCTGACTTTC	CASSESFTLSGANVLTF
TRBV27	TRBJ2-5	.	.	TGTGCCAGCAGTCCCACGCAGTCTAGTGTGGAGACCCAGTACTTC	CASSPTQSSVETQYF
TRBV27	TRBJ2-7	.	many	TGTGCCAGCAGTTTATACGGGGGCGAGCAGTACTTC	CASSLYGGEQYF
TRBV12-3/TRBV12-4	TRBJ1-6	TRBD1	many	TGTGCCAGCAGTTTTGGACAGGCCCCGTGGAATTCACCCCTCCACTTT	CASSFGQAPWNSPLHF
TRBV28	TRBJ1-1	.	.	TGTGCCGGCAGAGCAGGGTGGTTGACTGAAGCTTTCTTT	CAGRAGWLTEAFF
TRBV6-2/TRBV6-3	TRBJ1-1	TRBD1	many	TGTGCCAGCAGCCGGGACAGGGGGCTAACTGAAGCTTTCTTT	CASSRDRGLTEAFF